This T cell receptor beta chain was identified in a study of T cells in Graves' hyperthyroidism and ophthalmopathy. Overall study context: Sampling of peripheral blood happened at initial diagnosis, prior to any treatment. Study results and caveats: Through a model of 13 V-J features, ophthalmopathy was separated from stable hyperthyroidism. The majority of expanded thyroid clonotypes above 0.001 also appeared in blood.

This clonotype was detected only a few times. Its antigen is not known. Uncontrolled infection, other autoimmune disease, pregnancy or lactation barred patients from enrollment. RNA transcripts provided the source from which TCR beta CDR3 regions were amplified. The TCR CDR3 was amplified in a first-round RT-PCR using the HTBI primer set. TCRdb reprocessed the multiplex PCR reads via MiXCR and lists one record per CDR3 protein. The sample carries more than 600,000 distinct CDR3 sequences, about 15% recorded once. V lost 6 bases and J 9 bases, leaving 15 bases between the germline ends. This CDR3 spans 12 amino acids. In germline, CDR1 is DFQATT, CDR2 SNEGSKA (reference sequence).

The TCR originated in a man aged 18 to 29 with Graves' hyperthyroidism. V usage is TRBV20-1 and J usage is TRBJ2-1, with D maybe TRBD2 (6 bases). Sequencing was performed on blood. DNA for the CDR3: TGCAGTGCCGAAGCGGGTATGGCTGAGCAGTTCTTC. Translating gives CSAEAGMAEQFF.